This T cell receptor (beta chain) came from a study of identical twins. Each CDR3 protein is one row after TCRdb ran MiXCR on the 5' RACE reads. The repertoire consists of 450,000 or so distinct CDR3 sequences, with 14% occurring once and the leading ten covering around 0.48%. Germline CDR1 reads SGHRS; CDR2 reads YFSETQ. The V gene lost 0 bases and the J gene lost 4 bases, with 5 bases spanning the gap. The CDR3 covers 13 residues. This clonotype appeared many times. This sample was shared with a second study, whose subject was yellow fever vaccine responses in identical twins.

The sequence was collected from a young woman in good health. Material for sequencing was CD4+ T cells sorted from blood. The chain has TRBV5-1 and TRBJ1-5; D remains ambiguous. Here the CDR3 DNA reads TGCGCCAGCAGCTTGGGGGCAAATCAGCCCCAGCATTTT. Translating it yields CASSLGANQPQHF. Variable domain in full (rest from reference TRBV5-1 and TRBJ1-5): KAGVTQTPRYLIKTRGQQVTLSCSPISGHRSVSWYQQTPGQGLQFLFEYFSETQRNKGNFPGRFSGRQFSNSRSEMNVSTLELGDSALYLCASSLGANQPQHFGDGTRLSIL.